The 29 T cell receptor beta chains given below trace back to one sample, sequenced in a study of T-cell reconstitution after alpha-beta-depleted transplantation in children. Unique molecular identifiers were used to barcode this TCRbeta library. TCRdb used MiXCR to reprocess the PCR reads, holding one entry per CDR3 protein. Of about 600,000 distinct CDR3 sequences in the sample, over 10% were seen once. This sample comprised PBMCs, mostly from graft donor cells, obtained 360 days after TCRalphabeta/CD19-depleted stem cell transplant. These TCRs come from a male patient under 18 who had a stem cell transplant for acute myeloid leukemia, so the T cells may come from the graft donor.

This clonotype has only a few counts. The genes are TRBV21-1 and TRBJ2-7; the table's D call, TRBD1, was not checked against the DNA. TRBV21-1 constitutes a pseudogene. This CDR3 region has 11 residues. The CDR3 spells CASSTRTGRYF. CDR3 DNA sequence: TGTGCCAGCAGCACCCGGACAGGGCGGTACTTC.

This clonotype was counted many times. This chain joins TRBV28 and TRBJ2-1; 10 nucleotides line up with TRBD2. The CDR3 runs 16 residues. V lost 2 bases, J lost 7 bases, and 8 bases stayed unmatched. CDR1 and CDR2 from the germline V gene are MDHEN and SYDVKM. The CDR3 protein is CASSLIGTSVQNEQFF. CDR3 DNA: TGTGCCAGCAGTTTAATCGGGACTAGCGTTCAAAATGAGCAGTTCTTC.

The J gene is TRBJ2-3, the V gene TRBV6-4; D unresolved. CDR1 and CDR2 (germline): MRHNA, SNTAGT. The CDR3 extends over 15 amino acids. V was trimmed by 5 bases and J by 4 bases, leaving 16 bases between them. The CDR3 bases are TGTGCCAGCAGTCCTTTCGCGGCCTATTCAGATACGCAGTATTTT. It codes for CASSPFAAYSDTQYF.

This chain joins TRBV20-1 and TRBJ2-5, with 13 bases matching TRBD2. This CDR3 region has 14 residues. The V gene end was trimmed by 5 bases and the J gene end by 4 bases; junction bases not matched to a gene: 4. Germline assignment: CDR1 DFQATT and CDR2 SNEGSKA (reference sequence). CDR3 residues: CSAGRLAGGETQYF. The CDR3 DNA sequence: TGCAGTGCTGGAAGACTAGCGGGAGGAGAGACCCAGTACTTC.

This clonotype came up many times. The gene calls are TRBV20-1 and TRBJ2-3; the D gene is possibly TRBD2 (6 bases). The CDR3 length is 12 residues. From germline, CDR1 is DFQATT and CDR2 SNEGSKA (reference sequence). The CDR3 nucleotides read TGCAGCCCGACGGGGGGCACAGATACGCAGTATTTT. Protein: CSPTGGTDTQYF.

This clonotype was observed many times. This chain joins TRBV2 and TRBJ2-7, with 9 bases matching TRBD1. Trimming cost V 5 bases and J 6 bases; bases outside gene matches: 5. The CDR3 spans 13 residues. Germline CDR1 and CDR2: SNHLY and FYNNEI. The CDR3 DNA follows: TGTGCCAGCAGTAGGGACAGGGTCGGCGAGCAGTACTTC. Residues: CASSRDRVGEQYF.

A remark on this clonotype: This sequence may be a read error, since a much larger clone differs from it by one base. The chain carries TRBV29-1 and TRBJ2-3; possibly TRBD1 for D (5 bases). From germline, CDR1 is SQVTM and CDR2 ANQGSEA. CDR3 length: 12 amino acids. The DNA for the CDR3 is TGCAGCGTTGAAGCAGGGTCAGAAACGCAGTATTTT. It codes for CSVEAGSETQYF.

The genes are TRBV19 and TRBJ2-7; TRBD2 matches 14 bases. V dropped 4 bases and J dropped 5; count of bases not matched to a gene: 7. CDR3 length: 16 residues. From germline, CDR1 is LNHDA and CDR2 SQIVND (reference sequence). The CDR3 here is CASSRDGLAGGNEQYF. The DNA of the CDR3 is TGTGCCAGTAGTAGAGACGGACTAGCGGGAGGAAACGAGCAGTACTTC.

The chain carries TRBV7-9 and TRBJ2-5; a possible D gene is TRBD2 (7 bases). V gave up 4 bases and J gave up 5 bases, with 14 bases separating them. Germline loops: CDR1 SEHNR, CDR2 FQNEAQ (reference sequence). The CDR3 covers 14 residues. CDR3 residues: CASSSTGREETQYF. The CDR3 DNA is TGTGCCAGCAGCTCCACAGGGCGGGAGGAGACCCAGTACTTC.

V and J are TRBV4-2 and TRBJ2-7; D is ambiguous. There are 14 residues in the CDR3. CDR1 is LGHNA and CDR2 is YNFKEQ in the germline V gene. V shed 0 bases and J shed 2 bases, with 8 bases lying between them. The CDR3 sequence: CASSQDPSTYEQYF. The CDR3 nucleotides read TGTGCCAGCAGCCAAGATCCCAGTACCTACGAGCAGTACTTC.

V and J are TRBV6-2 or TRBV6-3 and TRBJ2-7; D unclear. CDR3 size: 12 residues. The ends were cut back, 2 bases at V and 7 bases at J, with 9 bases in the middle. The V gene's germline CDR1 is MNHEY and CDR2 SVGEGT. CDR3 residues: CASSYPGLEQYF. CDR3 in DNA: TGTGCCAGCAGTTACCCCGGCTTGGAGCAGTACTTC.

This clonotype was counted at least ten times. This chain connects TRBV6-5 to TRBJ1-2; possibly TRBD1 for D (5 bases). Germline V gene sequence: CDR1 MNHEY, CDR2 SVGAGI. Trimming stripped 10 bases from V and 4 bases from J, with 10 bases between. The CDR3 loop spans 11 amino acids. The CDR3 coding sequence is TGTGCCACTCTAAGGGGCTATGGCTACACCTTC. It specifies CATLRGYGYTF.

This clonotype showed up many times. CDR3 residues: CASSYSTSGRAKLSLYEQYF. The CDR3 DNA sequence: TGTGCCAGCAGTTACTCGACTAGCGGGAGGGCCAAATTGTCCCTCTACGAGCAGTACTTC. The gene calls are TRBV6-2 or TRBV6-3 and TRBJ2-7; 14 bases line up with TRBD2. The junction had 13 bases not matched to a gene; V was cut back by 0 bases and J by 3 bases. Germline V gene sequence: CDR1 MNHEY, CDR2 SVGEGT. This CDR3 is built from 20 residues.

The V gene is TRBV11-1, the J gene TRBJ2-3; weak D call: TRBD1 (6 bases). The CDR3 has 16 residues. Germline V gene lookup returns CDR1 SGHAT and CDR2 FQDESV (reference sequence). Between the trimmed V and J ends, which lost 5 bases and 4 bases, there was a span of 19 bases. CDR3 DNA: TGTGCCAGCAGCCCCCGGGCTCCACAGGGATCAGATACGCAGTATTTT. The encoded protein is CASSPRAPQGSDTQYF. Together with reference TRBV11-1 and TRBJ2-3, the CDR3 gives the full variable domain: EAEVAQSPRYKITEKSQAVAFWCDPISGHATLYWYRQILGQGPELLVQFQDESVVDDSQLPKDRFSAERLKGVDSTLKIQPAELGDSAMYLCASSPRAPQGSDTQYFGPGTRLTVL.

This clonotype was seen many times. The chain uses TRBV29-1 and TRBJ2-7, with 9 nucleotides matching TRBD2. V was pared by 6 bases and J by 9 bases, with 15 bases of the junction left unmatched. Germline assignment: CDR1 SQVTM and CDR2 ANQGSEA. The CDR3 is 14 residues long. The DNA of the CDR3 is TGCAGCGTGGAATCCGGGACTAGCTCAAAAAGGCAGTACTTC. This translates into CSVESGTSSKRQYF.

This clonotype was counted a few times. This may arise from a read error, as a much more abundant clone is one base away. The chain links TRBV11-2 to TRBJ2-7; 11 positions match TRBD2. The V gene end was trimmed by 4 bases and the J gene end by 3 bases; junction bases not matched to a gene: 2. The CDR3 length is 14 residues. Germline lookup yields CDR1 SGHAT and CDR2 FQNNGV. The CDR3 DNA follows: TGTGCCAGCAGCTCGGGACTAGCGGTCTACGAGCAGTACTTC. Amino acids: CASSSGLAVYEQYF.

This clonotype was counted only a few times. The V call is TRBV5-1, the J call TRBJ2-1, with unresolved D. Trimming removed 4 bases from V and 8 bases from J, with 16 bases in between. This CDR3 has 14 residues. In germline, CDR1 is SGHRS, CDR2 YFSETQ. The chain's CDR3 is CASSMGIATDEQFF. The DNA for the CDR3 is TGCGCCAGCAGCATGGGCATAGCTACCGATGAGCAGTTCTTC.

This clonotype was counted a few times. The CDR3 reads CASLVTGKNEQYF. The CDR3, as DNA: TGTGCCAGCTTAGTCACAGGGAAGAACGAGCAGTACTTC. The chain links TRBV28 to TRBJ2-7; possible D gene TRBD1, 6 bases. CDR3 length: 13 amino acids. Trimming cost V 8 bases and J 5 bases, with 16 bases left between them. Germline-derived CDR1 and CDR2 are MDHEN and SYDVKM.

In this sample, this clonotype turned up many times. The chain uses TRBV23-1 and TRBJ2-5; D gene unclear. TRBV23-1 is an open reading frame whose function is uncertain. The CDR3 totals 14 residues. The V end lost 3 bases, the J end lost 3 bases, and 11 bases lay between the germline ends. This chain's CDR3 is CASSHQPSEETQYF. CDR3 sequence (DNA): TGCGCCAGCAGTCACCAGCCCTCTGAAGAGACCCAGTACTTC.

This clonotype was counted many times. The V gene is TRBV9, the J gene TRBJ2-7; D remains ambiguous. V was pared by 0 bases and J by 0 bases, with 7 bases between. Looked up from germline, CDR1 is SGDLS and CDR2 is YYNGEE. The CDR3 is 14 residues long. CDR3 DNA: TGTGCCAGCAGCGTAGCTATCTACTCCTACGAGCAGTACTTC. This translates into CASSVAIYSYEQYF.

In this sample, this clonotype turned up many times. The chain couples TRBV7-8 to TRBJ1-5; 9 bases are shared with TRBD1. This CDR3 has 14 amino acids. Unmatched junction bases numbered 4, after V lost 2 bases and J lost 8 bases. Germline V gives CDR1 SGHVS, CDR2 FQNEAQ. The CDR3 region is CASSLHRGPEPQHF. Here the CDR3 DNA reads TGTGCCAGCAGCTTACACAGGGGGCCGGAGCCCCAGCATTTT.

This chain links TRBV28 with TRBJ2-7; the D gene could be TRBD1 or TRBD2 (5 bases each). CDR1 and CDR2 from the germline V gene are MDHEN and SYDVKM. Trimming left V 4 bases short and J 5 bases short, with 24 bases between. CDR3 length: 17 residues. The CDR3 loop is CASSSVEGLGVENEQYF. DNA for the CDR3: TGTGCCAGCAGTTCGGTCGAGGGGTTGGGGGTTGAAAACGAGCAGTACTTC.

The chain combines TRBV9 with TRBJ2-7, with 11 bases identical to TRBD1. The CDR3 is 16 residues long. Looked up from germline, CDR1 is SGDLS and CDR2 is YYNGEE. V shed 2 bases and J 5 bases; nucleotides not matched to a gene: 9. CDR3 DNA sequence: TGTGCCAGCAGCGTCCTTGGGGGACAGGGGGACCACGAGCAGTACTTC. Translation gives CASSVLGGQGDHEQYF.

This clonotype was seen a few times. This chain uses TRBV20-1 with TRBJ2-7; possibly TRBD1 for D (6 bases). Trimming took off 5 bases at V and 5 bases at J, with 13 bases between the two ends. This CDR3 has 12 residues. Germline lookup yields CDR1 DFQATT and CDR2 SNEGSKA (reference sequence). The CDR3 protein is CSAGQSIHEQYF. The CDR3 DNA reads as TGCAGTGCTGGACAGAGCATCCACGAGCAGTACTTC.

The chain is built from TRBV12-3 or TRBV12-4 and TRBJ2-7; TRBD1 aligns across 7 bases. V was clipped by 6 bases and J by 5 bases; unmatched bases: 13. The CDR3 contains 15 residues. The CDR3 is CASSRTDRVMDEQYF. In DNA form, the CDR3 reads TGTGCCAGCAGCCGTACCGACAGGGTTATGGACGAGCAGTACTTC.

This clonotype has more than one count but fewer than ten. The genes are TRBV12-3 or TRBV12-4 and TRBJ1-4; no clear D. V lost 6 bases to trimming and J lost 0 bases, with 14 bases between them. The CDR3 extends over 16 amino acids. CDR3 DNA: TGTGCCAGCAGCAAGACCCTTCCCGCAACTAATGAAAAACTGTTTTTT. Translated, it gives CASSKTLPATNEKLFF.

This clonotype has only a few counts. The CDR3 reads CASSFVGTGAGNTIYF. DNA for the CDR3: TGTGCCAGCAGTTTTGTAGGGACAGGGGCCGGAAACACCATATATTTT. The gene calls are TRBV28 and TRBJ1-3; 10 positions match TRBD1. The V and J ends lost 3 bases and 4 bases, in that order; junction bases with no gene match: 6. This CDR3 contains 16 residues. Germline V lookup: CDR1 MDHEN, CDR2 SYDVKM.

There are a few counts of this clonotype. This chain joins TRBV19 and TRBJ2-7, with D maybe TRBD2 (5 bases). V was pared by 3 bases and J by 2 bases, with 11 bases between. From germline, CDR1 is LNHDA and CDR2 SQIVND (reference sequence). The length of the CDR3 is 14 residues. In nucleotides, the CDR3 is TGTGCCAGTAGTATCGGCGGGTCTACCTACGAGCAGTACTTC. Translating gives CASSIGGSTYEQYF.

The genes are TRBV5-1 and TRBJ1-3, with D possibly being TRBD1 (5 bases). The CDR3 spans 16 residues. The germline V gene has CDR1 SGHRS and CDR2 YFSETQ. The V end was cut by 5 bases, the J end by 0 bases, with 15 bases between. The CDR3 loop reads CASSWGRVSSGNTIYF. The CDR3 DNA sequence: TGCGCCAGCAGTTGGGGGAGGGTGTCCTCTGGAAACACCATATATTTT.